These 5 T cell receptor beta chains were all obtained from the same sample, sequenced in a study of early T cells in non-severe SARS-CoV-2 infection. TCRdb called the 5' RACE reads again in MiXCR, with one record for every CDR3 protein. The table shows 60,000 to 90,000 distinct CDR3 sequences, with roughly a sixth occurring only once. The sequenced sample was whole blood. The receptor set was obtained from an adult who was a healthcare worker with PCR-confirmed SARS-CoV-2 infection or an uninfected control (not recorded which).

This sequence joins TRBV29-1 and TRBJ1-2, with 7 positions matching TRBD1. The J segment lost 5 bases and the V segment lost 6 bases, leaving 6 bases of the junction unmatched. The CDR3 runs to 12 residues. Germline V CDR1 and CDR2: SQVTM, ANQGSEA. The CDR3: CSVSGGVYGYTF. DNA for the CDR3: TGCAGCGTCTCAGGGGGGGTTTATGGCTACACCTTC.

The V call is TRBV9, the J call TRBJ1-6; tentative D call: TRBD1 (5 bases). The V gene lost 5 bases and the J gene lost 10 bases, with 7 bases spanning the gap. This CDR3 has 11 residues. CDR1 and CDR2 (germline): SGDLS, YYNGEE. The CDR3 loop is CASRGDSPLHF. CDR3 in DNA: TGTGCCAGCAGGGGGGACTCACCCCTCCACTTT.

This clonotype was detected a few times. The rearrangement uses TRBV5-1 and TRBJ1-5; D unclear. This CDR3 comprises 15 residues. The germline V and J ends were trimmed by 0 bases and 0 bases, with 7 bases remaining between them. Per germline, CDR1 SGHRS and CDR2 YFSETQ. The CDR3 loop reads CASSLGWDSNQPQHF. The CDR3 nucleotides are TGCGCCAGCAGCTTGGGGTGGGATAGCAATCAGCCCCAGCATTTT.

This clonotype came up many times. The V and J genes are TRBV9 and TRBJ2-1; D may be TRBD2 (5 bases). Germline values: CDR1 SGDLS, CDR2 YYNGEE. The CDR3 is 13 residues long. V lost 4 bases to trimming and J lost 10 bases, with 15 bases between them. The CDR3 loop is CASSLLDWGEQFF. For the CDR3, the DNA is TGTGCCAGCAGCCTTCTGGACTGGGGAGAGCAGTTCTTC.

V gene TRBV7-8 combines with J gene TRBJ2-2; TRBD2 agrees at 9 bases. V lost 4 bases and J lost 5; bases outside the gene matches: 2. CDR1 SGHVS and CDR2 FQNEAQ come from the germline V gene. The CDR3 loop spans 14 amino acids. CDR3 DNA: TGTGCCAGCAGCTCTAGCGGGGTTACCGGGGAGCTGTTTTTT. Residues: CASSSSGVTGELFF.